This passage covers 19 T cell receptor beta chains from one sample sequenced in a study of shared clonotypes between healthy human individuals. Sequencing was performed with immunoSEQ multiplex PCR; in TCRdb, only in-frame clones are kept and a portion is missing. This table has 1,400,000 or so clones, 98% appearing once. Sequencing was performed on naive CD4+ T cells sorted from blood. Subset given: CD45RA+ positively selected. The source is a man between 25 and 39 years old in good health.

The chain combines TRBV11-2 with TRBJ1-5; D not certain. Trimming removed 5 bases at V and 0 bases at J, with 11 bases between. From germline, CDR1 is SGHAT and CDR2 FQNNGV. This CDR3 spans 15 amino acids. CDR3 region: CASSAGLNSNQPQHF. The CDR3 bases are TGTGCCAGCAGCGCCGGACTCAATAGCAATCAGCCCCAGCATTTT.

The chain couples TRBV7-2 to TRBJ2-7; TRBD1 matches 8 bases. CDR1 and CDR2 from the germline V gene are SGHTA and FQGNSA. The trim removed 5 bases at V and 4 bases at J, leaving 7 bases unmatched. The CDR3 covers 14 residues. CDR3 coding DNA: TGTGCCAGCAGCCGGACAGGGCCTTTTTACGAGCAGTACTTC. Translation gives CASSRTGPFYEQYF.

V is TRBV6-1 and J is TRBJ2-1; TRBD2 matches 7 bases. V gave up 0 bases and J gave up 15 bases; unmatched junction bases: 11. This CDR3 has 14 residues. Germline V gene data show CDR1 as MNHNS and CDR2 as SASEGT. The CDR3 spells CASSEALLAGEPFF. The CDR3 region has the DNA TGTGCCAGCAGTGAAGCGCTTCTGGCGGGAGAACCGTTCTTC.

As for this clone: The sample carries other DNA sequences with the same CDR3. V gene TRBV7-2 combines with J gene TRBJ2-7; 10 nucleotides agree with TRBD1. This CDR3 spans 14 amino acids. CDR1 and CDR2 (germline): SGHTA, FQGNSA. V gave up 3 bases and J gave up 4 bases; unmatched junction bases: 3. This CDR3 is CASSFRTGGYEQYF. In nucleotides, the CDR3 is TGTGCCAGCAGCTTCCGGACAGGGGGGTACGAGCAGTACTTC.

Concerning this clone: Other nucleotide sequences in the sample specify the same CDR3. V is TRBV5-1 and J is TRBJ2-1; TRBD2 agrees at 8 bases. The CDR3 is made up of 15 amino acids. V trimming: 3 bases; J trimming: 0 bases; junction bases outside the gene matches: 2. CDR1 is SGHRS and CDR2 is YFSETQ in the germline V gene. In DNA form, the CDR3 reads TGCGCCAGCAGCTACACTAGCGGCTCCTACAATGAGCAGTTCTTC. It yields the protein CASSYTSGSYNEQFF.

Only one count was recorded for this clone. The CDR3 bases are TGTGCCAGCAGCATGGGGGCAGATACGCAGTATTTT. Protein: CASSMGADTQYF. This rearrangement joins TRBV6-5 to TRBJ2-3; either TRBD1 or TRBD2 may supply D (5 bases each). V was clipped by 6 bases and J by 4 bases, with 8 bases between them. CDR3 length: 12 residues. Germline assignment: CDR1 MNHEY and CDR2 SVGAGI.

V is TRBV15 and J is TRBJ1-2; D is unclear. The CDR3 is 15 residues long. The germline V gene encodes CDR1 LNHNV and CDR2 YYDKDF (reference sequence). V lost 1 base, J lost 0 bases, and 9 bases lay in between. The CDR3 DNA sequence: TGTGCCACCAGCAGAGGGGTGGCAGCTAACTATGGCTACACCTTC. Protein: CATSRGVAANYGYTF.

This clone has a single count. V gene TRBV28 combines with J gene TRBJ1-2; D is possibly TRBD1 (5 bases). This CDR3 has 15 amino acids. From germline, CDR1 is MDHEN and CDR2 SYDVKM. Between the trimmed V and J ends, which lost 10 bases and 4 bases, there was a span of 22 bases. In nucleotides, the CDR3 is TGTGCCACCAGGGACTGGAGACCTCTGCTCTATGGCTACACCTTC. It codes for CATRDWRPLLYGYTF.

V gene TRBV9 combines with J gene TRBJ1-3; tentatively, D is TRBD1 (5 bases). This CDR3 has 15 residues. The V end was cut by 0 bases, the J end by 0 bases, with 7 bases between. Germline V gene data show CDR1 as SGDLS and CDR2 as YYNGEE. The CDR3 is CASSVARDSGNTIYF. The CDR3 DNA is TGTGCCAGCAGCGTAGCCAGGGACTCTGGAAACACCATATATTTT.

The chain uses TRBV18 and TRBJ2-3; the match to TRBD1 covers 8 bases. The CDR3 spans 12 residues. Looked up from germline, CDR1 is KGHSH and CDR2 is LQKENI. V shed 4 bases and J 13 bases; nucleotides not matched to a gene: 7. CDR3 residues: CASSQGTGQKYF. The DNA for the CDR3 is TGTGCCAGCTCACAAGGGACAGGTCAGAAGTATTTT.

The chain employs TRBV6-5 and TRBJ1-1; D remains ambiguous. This CDR3 spans 14 amino acids. V lost 7 bases and J lost 0, with 12 bases in between. The germline V gene encodes CDR1 MNHEY and CDR2 SVGAGI. The CDR3 reads CASKPQSLNTEAFF. CDR3 in DNA: TGTGCCAGCAAACCCCAGAGCTTGAACACTGAAGCTTTCTTT.

This chain uses TRBV18 with TRBJ2-1; the D gene is possibly TRBD1 (8 bases). Per germline, CDR1 KGHSH and CDR2 LQKENI. CDR3 length equals 17 residues. V was pared by 3 bases and J by 9 bases, with 24 bases between. The CDR3 loop is CASSPDQGASGVGEQFF. The CDR3 DNA sequence: TGTGCCAGCTCACCTGATCAGGGGGCTAGCGGAGTAGGTGAGCAGTTCTTC.

The chain is built from TRBV5-4 and TRBJ2-5; D is perhaps TRBD1 (6 bases). The CDR3 covers 13 residues. The germline V gene encodes CDR1 SGHNT and CDR2 YYREEE (reference sequence). The V and J ends lost 1 base and 5 bases respectively, with 9 bases between them. CDR3 protein: CASSLTGMETQYF. CDR3 DNA: TGTGCCAGCAGCTTGACAGGGATGGAGACCCAGTACTTC. Together with reference TRBV5-4 and TRBJ2-5, the CDR3 gives the full variable domain: ETGVTQSPTHLIKTRGQQVTLRCSSQSGHNTVSWYQQALGQGPQFIFQYYREEENGRGNFPPRFSGLQFPNYSSELNVNALELDDSALYLCASSLTGMETQYFGPGTRLLVL.

This rearrangement joins TRBV5-3 to TRBJ1-1; D may be TRBD1 (5 bases). TRBV5-3 is labeled an ORF, and its function is uncertain. The V gene lost 8 bases and the J gene lost 1 base, with 12 bases spanning the gap. There are 13 residues in the CDR3. CDR3 loop: CASVQETNTEAFF. The CDR3 DNA sequence: TGTGCCAGTGTACAGGAAACGAACACTGAAGCTTTCTTT.

This clone occurred once. CDR3 nucleotides: TGTGCCATCAGAGTAGCGGGAGCTTTCTACGAGCAGTACTTC. Amino acids: CAIRVAGAFYEQYF. The rearrangement links TRBV10-3 to TRBJ2-7; the match to TRBD2 covers 9 bases. With 6 bases clipped from V and 3 bases from J, the junction kept 6 bases outside the gene matches. The CDR3 sequence is 14 residues long. In germline, CDR1 is ENHRY, CDR2 SYGVKD.

The chain links TRBV27 to TRBJ2-5; 8 positions agree with TRBD2. The CDR3 has 18 amino acids. Germline CDR1 and CDR2: MNHEY and SMNVEV (reference sequence). Trimming cost V 4 bases and J 5 bases; bases outside gene matches: 18. The chain's CDR3 is CASSSPGLLRAGGETQYF. The CDR3 DNA is TGTGCCAGCAGTTCCCCTGGGCTACTTCGGGCGGGAGGTGAGACCCAGTACTTC.

This clone appeared a single time. This sequence joins TRBV7-2 and TRBJ2-7, with 9 bases matching TRBD1. The germline V gene encodes CDR1 SGHTA and CDR2 FQGNSA. The CDR3 covers 13 residues. V trimming: 5 bases; J trimming: 6 bases; junction bases outside the gene matches: 5. CDR3 sequence: CASSATGGSEQYF. The CDR3 bases are TGTGCCAGCAGCGCTACAGGGGGCAGCGAGCAGTACTTC.

The genes are TRBV2 and TRBJ1-2; 8 bases are shared with TRBD1. The CDR3 extends over 14 amino acids. The germline V gene has CDR1 SNHLY and CDR2 FYNNEI. After removal of 6 bases from V and 1 base from J, the junction contained 4 bases not matched to a gene. CDR3 nucleotide sequence: TGTGCCAGCAGCCGGGACAGGCGTAACTATGGCTACACCTTC. This gives the protein CASSRDRRNYGYTF.

The V gene is TRBV7-2, the J gene TRBJ2-2; 8 bases are shared with TRBD2. The V gene end was trimmed by 5 bases and the J gene end by 0 bases; junction bases not matched to a gene: 5. Germline-derived CDR1 and CDR2 are SGHTA and FQGNSA. The CDR3 has 16 residues. Here the CDR3 reads CASSPRLASNTGELFF. CDR3 DNA: TGTGCCAGCAGCCCACGACTAGCGTCGAACACCGGGGAGCTGTTTTTT.